The 3 T cell receptor beta chains reported below all come from one sample, sequenced in a study of T cells in Graves' hyperthyroidism and ophthalmopathy. Regions amplified from RNA transcripts were the TCR beta CDR3 regions. In the first-round RT-PCR of the TCR CDR3, the HTBI primer set was used. TCRdb reanalysed the multiplex PCR reads using MiXCR and keeps one entry per CDR3 protein. The sample contains about 570,000 distinct CDR3 sequences, under 60% of which appear only once. Source material: peripheral blood or thyroid tissue (not recorded which). These receptors were collected from an adult woman with Graves' disease, either hyperthyroidism or ophthalmopathy (not recorded which).

The chain couples TRBV24-1 to TRBJ1-1, with no clear D. Trimming removed 8 bases from V and 5 bases from J, with 8 bases in between. The V gene's germline CDR1 is KGHDR and CDR2 SFDVKD. The CDR3 consists of 11 residues. The CDR3 nucleotides read TGTGCCACCAAGAGCGGGACTGAAGCTTTCTTT. This gives the protein CATKSGTEAFF.

The sample holds many counts of this clonotype. The V and J genes are TRBV5-1 and TRBJ2-7; D is possibly TRBD1 or TRBD2 (5 bases each). Trimming pared 0 bases from V and 4 bases from J, leaving 14 bases between. In germline, CDR1 is SGHRS, CDR2 YFSETQ. The CDR3 covers 15 residues. CDR3 sequence (DNA): TGCGCCAGCAGCTTGGACGGGACCCTCAAGTACGAGCAGTACTTC. Protein: CASSLDGTLKYEQYF.

The table lists this clonotype with many counts. The CDR3, as DNA: TGCAGTGCTACCAAACAAGCGGGAGGTTCCCAAGAGACCCAGTACTTC. Translated: CSATKQAGGSQETQYF. This rearrangement joins TRBV20-1 to TRBJ2-5, with 9 bases matching TRBD2. Germline CDR1 and CDR2: DFQATT and SNEGSKA (reference sequence). Losses at the gene ends were 4 bases for V and 1 base for J; bases not matched to a gene: 10. CDR3 size: 16 residues.